The text below deals with one T cell receptor beta chain. The record originates from a study of T cells in Graves' hyperthyroidism and ophthalmopathy. Using RNA transcripts as the source, TCR beta CDR3 regions were amplified. HTBI primers were the set used in a first-round RT-PCR of the TCR CDR3. TCRdb re-derived calls from the multiplex PCR reads in MiXCR, one entry per CDR3 protein. The sample shows around 390,000 distinct CDR3 sequences, approximately 15% of them seen only once. The CDR3 spans 18 residues. J lost 1 base, V lost 0 bases, and 9 bases had no gene match. Germline lookup yields CDR1 KGHDR and CDR2 SFDVKD.

V usage is TRBV24-1 and J usage is TRBJ2-3, with 7 bases lining up with TRBD2. The clonotype was recovered from a young woman with Graves' ophthalmopathy. Sequencing was done on a sample of blood. The chain's CDR3 is CATSDLTGGSSGTDTQYF. The DNA of the CDR3 is TGTGCCACCAGTGATTTGACCGGGGGGTCAAGTGGCACAGATACGCAGTATTTT.